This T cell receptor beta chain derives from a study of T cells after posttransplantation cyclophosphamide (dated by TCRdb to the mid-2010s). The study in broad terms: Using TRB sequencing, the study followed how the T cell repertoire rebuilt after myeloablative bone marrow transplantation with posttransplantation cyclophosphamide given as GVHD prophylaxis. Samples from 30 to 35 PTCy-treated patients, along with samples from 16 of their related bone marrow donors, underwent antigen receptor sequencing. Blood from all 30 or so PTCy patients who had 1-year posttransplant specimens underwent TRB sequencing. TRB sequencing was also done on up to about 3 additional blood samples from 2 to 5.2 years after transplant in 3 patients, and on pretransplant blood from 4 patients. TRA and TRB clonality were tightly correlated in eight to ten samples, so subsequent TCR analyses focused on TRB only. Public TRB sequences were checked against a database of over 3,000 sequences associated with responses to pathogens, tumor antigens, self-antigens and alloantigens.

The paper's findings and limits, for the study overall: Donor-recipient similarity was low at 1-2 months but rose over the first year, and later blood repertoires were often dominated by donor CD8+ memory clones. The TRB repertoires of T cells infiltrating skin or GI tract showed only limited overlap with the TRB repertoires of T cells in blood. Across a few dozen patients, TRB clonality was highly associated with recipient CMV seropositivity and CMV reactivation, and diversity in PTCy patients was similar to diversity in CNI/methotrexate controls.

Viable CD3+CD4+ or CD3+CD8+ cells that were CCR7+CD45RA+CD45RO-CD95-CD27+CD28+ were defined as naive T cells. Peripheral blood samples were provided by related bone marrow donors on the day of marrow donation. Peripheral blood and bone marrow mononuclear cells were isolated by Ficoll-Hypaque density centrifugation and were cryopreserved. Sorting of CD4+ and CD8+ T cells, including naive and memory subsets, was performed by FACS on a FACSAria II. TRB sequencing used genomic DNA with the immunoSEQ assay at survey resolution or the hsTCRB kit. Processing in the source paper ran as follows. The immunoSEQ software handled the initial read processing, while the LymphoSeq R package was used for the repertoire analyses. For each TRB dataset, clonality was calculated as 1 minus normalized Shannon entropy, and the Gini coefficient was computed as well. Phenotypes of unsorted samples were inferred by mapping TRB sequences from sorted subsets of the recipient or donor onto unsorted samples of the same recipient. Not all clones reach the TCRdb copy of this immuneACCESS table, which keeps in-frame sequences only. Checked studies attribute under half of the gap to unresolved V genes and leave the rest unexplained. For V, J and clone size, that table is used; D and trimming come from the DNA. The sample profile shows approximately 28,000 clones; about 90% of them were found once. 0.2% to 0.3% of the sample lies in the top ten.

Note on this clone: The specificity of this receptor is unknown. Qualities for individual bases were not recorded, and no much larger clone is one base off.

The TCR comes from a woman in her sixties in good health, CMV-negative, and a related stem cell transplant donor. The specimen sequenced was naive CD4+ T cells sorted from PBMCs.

The DNA sequence is TGTGCCAGCAGCGTCTACGGGGGGACATGGGGGGATCGTGGAAATTCACCCCTCCACTTT. The translation is CASSVYGGTWGDRGNSPLHF. The sequence joins TRBV9 to TRBJ1-6; the D gene is perhaps TRBD1, on 6 matching bases. Deletion took 2 bases off V and 7 bases off J, with a span of 28 bases between the germline ends. Inclusive of the bounding cysteine and phenylalanine, the CDR3 is 20 residues long. Of all the DNA, just the CDR3 is kept, 60 bases in frame from base 1. CDR1 and CDR2 are drawn from the germline V gene: SGDLS, YYNGEE.